This TCR beta chain was sequenced for a study of shared clonotypes between healthy human individuals. Study findings and constraints: Among the subsets, naive ones generally showed larger estimated richness than memory ones.

Germline-derived CDR1 and CDR2 are SQVTM and ANQGSEA. This CDR3 comprises 13 residues. About this clone itself: What it binds is unknown.

Terminally differentiated effector memory CD45RA+ cells were excluded by CCR7 positive selection of CD45RO-negative cells. Study donors comprised healthy, HIV-negative adults devoid of recent acute infection or vaccination. This table comes from immunoSEQ multiplex PCR, and its TCRdb copy is limited to in-frame clones, with some not included. The repertoire has about 1.9 million clones, around 93% of them found once; the top ten carry 1.5% to 2%. This chain joins TRBV29-1 and TRBJ2-5; D is unresolved. The DNA matches TRBJ2-7 better at its end, which makes the J call doubtful. The sample comprised naive CD8+ T cells from PBMCs. The receptor was isolated from a man younger than 35 in good health. Some clones in this sample may be carry-over from other donors' samples. CDR3 protein: CSVARTDSYEQYF. CDR3 DNA: TGCAGCGTTGCTCGGACGGATTCCTACGAGCAGTACTTC.